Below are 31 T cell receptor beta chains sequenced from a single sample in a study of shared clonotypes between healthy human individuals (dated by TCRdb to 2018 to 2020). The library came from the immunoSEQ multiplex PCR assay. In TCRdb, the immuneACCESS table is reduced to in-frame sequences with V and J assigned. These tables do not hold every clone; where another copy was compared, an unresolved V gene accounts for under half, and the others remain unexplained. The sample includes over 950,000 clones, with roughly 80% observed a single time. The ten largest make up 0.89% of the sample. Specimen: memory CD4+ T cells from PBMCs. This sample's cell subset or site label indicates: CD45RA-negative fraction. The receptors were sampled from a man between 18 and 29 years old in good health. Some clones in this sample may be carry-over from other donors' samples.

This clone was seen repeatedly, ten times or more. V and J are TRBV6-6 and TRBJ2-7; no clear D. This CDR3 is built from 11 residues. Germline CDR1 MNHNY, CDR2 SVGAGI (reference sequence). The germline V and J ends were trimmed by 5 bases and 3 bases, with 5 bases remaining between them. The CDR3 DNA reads TGTGCCAGCAGTCCCAACTACGAGCAGTACTTC. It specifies CASSPNYEQYF.

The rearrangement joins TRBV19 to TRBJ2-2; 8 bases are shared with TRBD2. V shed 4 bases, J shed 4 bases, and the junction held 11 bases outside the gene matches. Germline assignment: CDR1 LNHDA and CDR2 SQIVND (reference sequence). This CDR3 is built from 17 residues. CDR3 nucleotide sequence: TGTGCCAGTAGTACCCCTCGGAGCGGGAGTGGCACCGGGGAGCTGTTTTTT. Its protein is CASSTPRSGSGTGELFF.

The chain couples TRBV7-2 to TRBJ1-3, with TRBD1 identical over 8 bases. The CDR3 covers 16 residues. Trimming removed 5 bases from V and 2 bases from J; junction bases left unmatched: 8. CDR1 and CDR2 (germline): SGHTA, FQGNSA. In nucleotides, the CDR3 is TGTGCCAGCAGCCCCCAGGCGACAGGGGCTGGAAACACCATATATTTT. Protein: CASSPQATGAGNTIYF. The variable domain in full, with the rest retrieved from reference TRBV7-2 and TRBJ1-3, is GAGVSQSPSNKVTEKGKDVELRCDPISGHTALYWYRQSLGQGLEFLIYFQGNSAPDKSGLPSDRFSAERTGGSVSTLTIQRTQQEDSAVYLCASSPQATGAGNTIYFGEGSWLTVV.

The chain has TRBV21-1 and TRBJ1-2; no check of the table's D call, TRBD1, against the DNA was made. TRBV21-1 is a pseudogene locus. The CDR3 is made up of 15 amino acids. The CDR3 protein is CASSKGPQGSYGYTF. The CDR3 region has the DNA TGTGCCAGCAGCAAAGGTCCTCAGGGTAGTTATGGCTACACCTTC.

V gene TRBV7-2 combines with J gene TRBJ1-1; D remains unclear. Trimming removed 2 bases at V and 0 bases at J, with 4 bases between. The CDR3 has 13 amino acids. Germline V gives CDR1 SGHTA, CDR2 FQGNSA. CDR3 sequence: CASSLKVNTEAFF. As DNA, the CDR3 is TGTGCCAGCAGCTTAAAGGTGAACACTGAAGCTTTCTTT.

CDR3 DNA: TGTGCCAGCAGCTTGGGACAGCTGAATCAAGAGACCCAGTACTTC. Amino acid sequence: CASSLGQLNQETQYF. V gene TRBV5-5 combines with J gene TRBJ2-5; a weak D match, TRBD1 (5 bases). Trimming left V 0 bases short and J 2 bases short, with 11 bases between. The CDR3 is 15 amino acids. The germline V gene has CDR1 SGHKS and CDR2 YYEKEE (reference sequence).

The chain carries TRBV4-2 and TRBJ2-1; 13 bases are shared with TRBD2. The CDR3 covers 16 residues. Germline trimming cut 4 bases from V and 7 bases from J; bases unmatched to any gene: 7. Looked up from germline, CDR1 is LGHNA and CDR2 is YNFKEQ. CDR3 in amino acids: CASSRPGLAGSNEQFF. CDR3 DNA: TGTGCCAGCAGCCGGCCGGGACTAGCGGGAAGTAATGAGCAGTTCTTC.

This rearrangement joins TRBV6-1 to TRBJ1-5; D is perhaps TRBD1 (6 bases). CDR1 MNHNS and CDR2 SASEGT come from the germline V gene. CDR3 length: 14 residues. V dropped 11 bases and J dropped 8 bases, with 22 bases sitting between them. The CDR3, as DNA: TGTGCCTCAGCCGTGGGGGGGCCGATTGAGCCCCAGCATTTT. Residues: CASAVGGPIEPQHF.

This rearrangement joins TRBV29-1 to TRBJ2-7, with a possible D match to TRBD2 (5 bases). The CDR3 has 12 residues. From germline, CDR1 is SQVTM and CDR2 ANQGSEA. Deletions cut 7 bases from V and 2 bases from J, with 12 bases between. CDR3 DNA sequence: TGCAGCGCCTCAGGACTTGCCTACGAGCAGTACTTC. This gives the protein CSASGLAYEQYF.

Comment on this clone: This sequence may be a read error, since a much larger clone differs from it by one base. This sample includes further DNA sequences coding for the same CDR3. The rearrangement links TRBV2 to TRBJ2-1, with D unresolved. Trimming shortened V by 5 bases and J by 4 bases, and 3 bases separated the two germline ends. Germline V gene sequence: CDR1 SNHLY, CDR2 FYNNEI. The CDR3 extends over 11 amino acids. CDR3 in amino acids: CASSLYNEQFF. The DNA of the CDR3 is TGTGCCAGCAGTCTGTACAATGAGCAGTTCTTC.

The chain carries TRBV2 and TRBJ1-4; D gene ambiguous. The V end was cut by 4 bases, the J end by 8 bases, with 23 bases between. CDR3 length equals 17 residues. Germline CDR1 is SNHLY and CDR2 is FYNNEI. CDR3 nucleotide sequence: TGTGCCAGCAGTGGGATAGGCCCTACATGGCAAAGGGAAAAACTGTTTTTT. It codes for CASSGIGPTWQREKLFF.

This chain's CDR3 is CASNRDHTYEQYF. The CDR3 DNA reads TGTGCCAGCAATCGGGACCATACCTACGAGCAGTACTTC. This chain uses TRBV6-1 with TRBJ2-7; D assignment may be TRBD1 or TRBD2 (5 bases each). CDR1 MNHNS and CDR2 SASEGT come from the germline V gene. This CDR3 contains 13 residues. V shed 7 bases and J shed 2 bases, with 12 bases lying between them.

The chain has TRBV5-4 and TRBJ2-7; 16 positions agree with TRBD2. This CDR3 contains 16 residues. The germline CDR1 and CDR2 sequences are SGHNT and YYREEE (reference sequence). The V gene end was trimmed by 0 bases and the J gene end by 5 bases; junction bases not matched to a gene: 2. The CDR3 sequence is CASSLDGTSGRDEQYF. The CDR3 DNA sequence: TGTGCCAGCAGCTTGGATGGGACTAGCGGGAGGGACGAGCAGTACTTC.

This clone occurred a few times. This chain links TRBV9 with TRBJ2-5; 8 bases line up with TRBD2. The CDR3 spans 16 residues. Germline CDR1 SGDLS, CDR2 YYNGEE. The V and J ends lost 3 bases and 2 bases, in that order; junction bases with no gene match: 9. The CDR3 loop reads CASSDSGGRWQETQYF. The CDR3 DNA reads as TGTGCCAGCAGCGATAGTGGCGGGAGGTGGCAAGAGACCCAGTACTTC.

The CDR3 nucleotides read TGTGCCAGCAGCTTGAACGGGGACTATGGCTACACCTTC. Translated, it gives CASSLNGDYGYTF. This chain joins TRBV5-4 and TRBJ1-2, with D uncertain. This CDR3 has 13 residues. Germline lookup yields CDR1 SGHNT and CDR2 YYREEE (reference sequence). With 1 base removed from V and 3 bases from J, the gap between germline ends came to 7 bases.

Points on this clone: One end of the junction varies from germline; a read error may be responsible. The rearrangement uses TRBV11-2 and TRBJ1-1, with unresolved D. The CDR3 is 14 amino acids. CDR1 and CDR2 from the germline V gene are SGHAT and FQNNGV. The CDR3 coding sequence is TGTGCCAGCAGCTTTGGAGGAGCGAACATTGAAGCTTTCTTT. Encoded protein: CASSFGGANIEAFF.

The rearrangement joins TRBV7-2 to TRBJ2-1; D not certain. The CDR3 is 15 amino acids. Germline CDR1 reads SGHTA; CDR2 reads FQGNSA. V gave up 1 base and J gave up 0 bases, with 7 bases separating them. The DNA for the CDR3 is TGTGCCAGCAGCTTAGTAGTGTCCTCCTACAATGAGCAGTTCTTC. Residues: CASSLVVSSYNEQFF.

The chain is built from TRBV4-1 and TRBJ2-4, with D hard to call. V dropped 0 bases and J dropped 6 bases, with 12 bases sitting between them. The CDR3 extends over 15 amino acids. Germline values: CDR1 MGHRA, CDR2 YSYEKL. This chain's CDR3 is CASSQDQAQSNIQYF. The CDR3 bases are TGCGCCAGCAGCCAAGATCAGGCTCAGTCAAACATTCAGTACTTC.

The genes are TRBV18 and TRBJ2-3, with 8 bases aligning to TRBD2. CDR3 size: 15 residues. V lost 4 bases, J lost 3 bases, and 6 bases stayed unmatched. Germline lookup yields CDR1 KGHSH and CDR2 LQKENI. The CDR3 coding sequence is TGTGCCAGCTCACTCGTTAGCGGGACGACAGATACGCAGTATTTT. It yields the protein CASSLVSGTTDTQYF.

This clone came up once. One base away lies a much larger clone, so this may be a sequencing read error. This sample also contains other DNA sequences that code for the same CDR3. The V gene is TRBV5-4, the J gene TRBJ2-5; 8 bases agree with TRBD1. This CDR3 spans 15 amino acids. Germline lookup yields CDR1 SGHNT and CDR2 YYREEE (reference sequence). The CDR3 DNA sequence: TGTGCTAGCAGCTCGCAGTCAGGGGGCACGGAGACCCAGTACTTC. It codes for CASSSQSGGTETQYF.

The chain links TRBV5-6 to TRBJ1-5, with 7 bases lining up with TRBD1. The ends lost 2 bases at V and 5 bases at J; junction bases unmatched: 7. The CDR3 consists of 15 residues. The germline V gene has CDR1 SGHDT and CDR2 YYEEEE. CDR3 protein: CASSFGTVGHQPQHF. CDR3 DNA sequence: TGTGCCAGCAGCTTTGGGACAGTGGGGCATCAGCCCCAGCATTTT.

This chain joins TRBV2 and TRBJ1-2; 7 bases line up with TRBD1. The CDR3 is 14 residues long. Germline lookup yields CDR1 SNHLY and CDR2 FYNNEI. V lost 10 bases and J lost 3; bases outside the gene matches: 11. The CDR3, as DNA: TGTGCCACAGCGAAACAGGGGCCGCACTATGGCTACACCTTC. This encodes CATAKQGPHYGYTF. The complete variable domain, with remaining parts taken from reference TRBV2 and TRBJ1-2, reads EPEVTQTPSHQVTQMGQEVILRCVPISNHLYFYWYRQILGQKVEFLVSFYNNEISEKSEIFDDQFSVERPDGSNFTLKIRSTKLEDSAMYFCATAKQGPHYGYTFGSGTRLTVV.

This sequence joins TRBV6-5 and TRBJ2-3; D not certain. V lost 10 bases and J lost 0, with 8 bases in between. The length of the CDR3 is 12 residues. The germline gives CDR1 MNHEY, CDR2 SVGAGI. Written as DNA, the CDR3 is TGTGCCATTGGGGATAGCACAGATACGCAGTATTTT. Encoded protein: CAIGDSTDTQYF.

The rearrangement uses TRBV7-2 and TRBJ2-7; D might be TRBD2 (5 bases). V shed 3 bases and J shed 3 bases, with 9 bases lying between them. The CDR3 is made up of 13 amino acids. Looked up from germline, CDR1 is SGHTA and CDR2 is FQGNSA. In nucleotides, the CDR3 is TGTGCCAGCAGCTTGAACGGGAACTACGAGCAGTACTTC. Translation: CASSLNGNYEQYF.

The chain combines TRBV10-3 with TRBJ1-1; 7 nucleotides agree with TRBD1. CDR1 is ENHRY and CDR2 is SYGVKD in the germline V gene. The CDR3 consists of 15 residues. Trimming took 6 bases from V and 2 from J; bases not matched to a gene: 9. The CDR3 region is CAIRTAGTANTEAFF. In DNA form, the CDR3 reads TGTGCCATCAGGACGGCCGGGACAGCAAACACTGAAGCTTTCTTT.

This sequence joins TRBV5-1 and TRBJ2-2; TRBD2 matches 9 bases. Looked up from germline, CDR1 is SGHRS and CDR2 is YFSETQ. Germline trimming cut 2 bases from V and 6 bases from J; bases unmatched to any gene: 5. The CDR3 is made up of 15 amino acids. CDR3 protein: CASSLAGGLPGELFF. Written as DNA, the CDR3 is TGCGCCAGCAGCTTAGCGGGAGGCCTCCCCGGGGAGCTGTTTTTT.

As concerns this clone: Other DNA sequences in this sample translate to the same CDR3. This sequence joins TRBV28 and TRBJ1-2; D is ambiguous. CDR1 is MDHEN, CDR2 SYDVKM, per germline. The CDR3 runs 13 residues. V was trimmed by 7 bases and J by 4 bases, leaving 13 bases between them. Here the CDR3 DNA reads TGTGCCAGCACCCCAGGCCGCATCTATGGCTACACCTTC. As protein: CASTPGRIYGYTF.

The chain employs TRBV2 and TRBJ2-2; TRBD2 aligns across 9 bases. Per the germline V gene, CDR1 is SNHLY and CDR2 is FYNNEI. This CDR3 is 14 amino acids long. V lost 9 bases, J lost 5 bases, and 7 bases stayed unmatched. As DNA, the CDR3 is TGTGCCAGTTCACGCGGGAGGGTTACCGGGGAGCTGTTTTTT. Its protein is CASSRGRVTGELFF. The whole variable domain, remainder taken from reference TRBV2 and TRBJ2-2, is EPEVTQTPSHQVTQMGQEVILRCVPISNHLYFYWYRQILGQKVEFLVSFYNNEISEKSEIFDDQFSVERPDGSNFTLKIRSTKLEDSAMYFCASSRGRVTGELFFGEGSRLTVL.

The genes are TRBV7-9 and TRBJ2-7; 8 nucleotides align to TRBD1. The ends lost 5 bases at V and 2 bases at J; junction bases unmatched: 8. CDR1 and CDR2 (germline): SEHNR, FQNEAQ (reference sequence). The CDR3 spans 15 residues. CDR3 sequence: CASSGKTGVTYEQYF. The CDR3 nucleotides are TGTGCCAGCAGCGGTAAGACAGGGGTCACCTACGAGCAGTACTTC.

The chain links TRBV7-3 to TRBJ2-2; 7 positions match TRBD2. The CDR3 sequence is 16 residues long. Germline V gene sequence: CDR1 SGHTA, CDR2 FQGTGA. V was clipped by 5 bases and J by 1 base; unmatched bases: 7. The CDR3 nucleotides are TGTGCCAGCAGCCCCCGACCTAGCGGGAACACCGGGGAGCTGTTTTTT. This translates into CASSPRPSGNTGELFF.

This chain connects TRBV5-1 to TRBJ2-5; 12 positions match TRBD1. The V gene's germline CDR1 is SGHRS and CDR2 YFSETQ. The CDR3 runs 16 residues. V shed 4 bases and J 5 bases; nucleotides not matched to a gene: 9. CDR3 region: CASSMSGTGGAETQYF. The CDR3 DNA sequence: TGCGCCAGCAGCATGTCCGGGACAGGGGGCGCGGAGACCCAGTACTTC.